This T cell receptor (beta chain) was sequenced in a study of T cells in Graves' hyperthyroidism and ophthalmopathy. Looking at the study overall: It was at initial diagnosis, before any treatment, that peripheral blood was collected. Study-level points and caveats: Researchers found most expanded thyroid clonotypes above 0.001 in blood as well.

Amplified TCR beta CDR3 regions came from RNA transcripts. Researchers ran a first-round RT-PCR on the TCR CDR3 using the HTBI primer set. TCRdb re-derived calls from the multiplex PCR reads in MiXCR, one entry per CDR3 protein. The sample lists about 320,000 distinct CDR3 sequences, roughly 15% seen once, with around 35% in the top ten. The definition of stable Graves' hyperthyroidism was no ophthalmopathy progression within 18 months. The study excluded patients with uncontrolled infection, other autoimmune disease, pregnancy or lactation. This CDR3 is built from 14 residues. CDR1 is SGDLS, CDR2 YYNGEE, per germline. Trimming shortened V by 0 bases and J by 5 bases, and 11 bases separated the two germline ends. This clonotype has a handful of counts. As yet, its antigen is unknown.

What was sequenced was blood. The clonotype originates from a man between 25 and 39 years old with Graves' hyperthyroidism. This chain joins TRBV9 and TRBJ2-5, with TRBD2 as a possible D gene (5 bases). This CDR3 reads CASSVGGVGETQYF. The DNA of the CDR3 is TGTGCCAGCAGCGTAGGGGGAGTTGGGGAGACCCAGTACTTC.